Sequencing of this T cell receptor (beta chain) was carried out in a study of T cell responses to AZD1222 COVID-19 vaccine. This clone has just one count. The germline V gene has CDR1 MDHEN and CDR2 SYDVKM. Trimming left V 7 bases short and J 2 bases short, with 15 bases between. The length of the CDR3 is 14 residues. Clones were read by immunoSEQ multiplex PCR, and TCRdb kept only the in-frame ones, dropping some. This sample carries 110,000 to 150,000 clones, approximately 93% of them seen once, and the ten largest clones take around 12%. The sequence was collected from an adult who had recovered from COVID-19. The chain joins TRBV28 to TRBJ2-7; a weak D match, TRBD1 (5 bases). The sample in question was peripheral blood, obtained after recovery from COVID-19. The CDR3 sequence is CASTKTESPYEQYF. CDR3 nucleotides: TGTGCCAGCACCAAGACAGAGTCCCCCTACGAGCAGTACTTC. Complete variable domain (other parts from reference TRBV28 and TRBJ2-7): DVKVTQSSRYLVKRTGEKVFLECVQDMDHENMFWYRQDPGLGLRLIYFSYDVKMKEKGDIPEGYSVSREKKERFSLILESASTNQTSMYLCASTKTESPYEQYFGPGTRLTVT.